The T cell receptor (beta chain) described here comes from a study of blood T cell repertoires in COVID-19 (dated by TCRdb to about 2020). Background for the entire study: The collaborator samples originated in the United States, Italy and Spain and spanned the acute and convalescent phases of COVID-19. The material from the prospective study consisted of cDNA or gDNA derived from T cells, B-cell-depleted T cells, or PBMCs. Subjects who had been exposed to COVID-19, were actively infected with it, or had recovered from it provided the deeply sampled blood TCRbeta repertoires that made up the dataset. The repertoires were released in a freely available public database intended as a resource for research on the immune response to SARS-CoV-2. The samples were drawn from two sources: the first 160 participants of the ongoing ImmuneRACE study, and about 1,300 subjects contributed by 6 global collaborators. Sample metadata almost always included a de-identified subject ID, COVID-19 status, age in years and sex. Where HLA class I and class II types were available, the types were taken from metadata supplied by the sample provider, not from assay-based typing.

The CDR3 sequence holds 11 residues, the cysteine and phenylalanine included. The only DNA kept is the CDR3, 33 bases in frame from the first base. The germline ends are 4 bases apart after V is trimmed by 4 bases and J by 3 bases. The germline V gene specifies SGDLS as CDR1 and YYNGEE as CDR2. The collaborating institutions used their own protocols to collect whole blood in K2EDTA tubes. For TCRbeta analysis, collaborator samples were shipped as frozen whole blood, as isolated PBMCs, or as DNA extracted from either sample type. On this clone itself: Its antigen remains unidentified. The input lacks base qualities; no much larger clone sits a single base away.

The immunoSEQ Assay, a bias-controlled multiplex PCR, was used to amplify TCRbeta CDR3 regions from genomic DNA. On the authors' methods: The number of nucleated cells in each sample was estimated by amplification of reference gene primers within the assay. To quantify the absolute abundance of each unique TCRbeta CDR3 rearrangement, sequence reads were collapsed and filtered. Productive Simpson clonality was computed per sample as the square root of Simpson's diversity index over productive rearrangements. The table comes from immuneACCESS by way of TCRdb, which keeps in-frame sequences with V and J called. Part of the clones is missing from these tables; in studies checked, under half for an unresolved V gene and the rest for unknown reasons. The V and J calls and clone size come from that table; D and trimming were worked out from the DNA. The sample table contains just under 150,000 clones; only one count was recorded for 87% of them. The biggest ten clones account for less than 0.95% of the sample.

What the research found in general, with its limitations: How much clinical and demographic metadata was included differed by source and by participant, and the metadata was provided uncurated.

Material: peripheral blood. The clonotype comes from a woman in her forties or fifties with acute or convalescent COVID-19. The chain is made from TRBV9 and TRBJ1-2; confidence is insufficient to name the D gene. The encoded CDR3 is CASSTDYGYTF. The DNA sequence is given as TGTGCCAGCAGCACAGACTATGGCTACACCTTC.